A selection of T cell receptor beta chains follows, all from one sample in a study of T cells expressing NK-cell markers. TCRdb re-called the 5' RACE reads, yielding one record per CDR3 amino acid sequence without DNA. The sample has under 500,000 distinct CDR3 sequences, and its top ten clones hold approximately 6.8%. Sequenced sample: blood T cells: a sorted CD56 or NKG2C T cell subset, CD4+ or CD8+ T cells, or bulk PBMC T cells (not recorded which). These receptors originate from a woman between 18 and 70 years old in good health. Each CDR3 is given with its conserved first and last residue.

v_call: TRBV25-1
j_call: TRBJ2-3
cdr3_aa: CASSEWGGAGLTDTQYF

v_call: TRBV28
j_call: TRBJ2-7
cdr3_aa: CASSLKDGREYF

v_call: TRBV27
j_call: TRBJ1-1
cdr3_aa: CASSLSGTAGRVGTEAFF

v_call: TRBV6-2/TRBV6-3
j_call: TRBJ1-1
cdr3_aa: CASRTRDRGNTEAFF

v_call: TRBV7-3
j_call: TRBJ2-3
cdr3_aa: CASSLSGPADTQYF

v_call: TRBV30
j_call: TRBJ2-5
cdr3_aa: CAWSPGQKQETQYF

v_call: TRBV6-5
j_call: TRBJ2-1
cdr3_aa: CASSYNGAGGPGNEQFF

v_call: TRBV12-3/TRBV12-4
j_call: TRBJ1-2
cdr3_aa: CASSLTVGSYTF

v_call: TRBV29-1
j_call: TRBJ1-2
cdr3_aa: CSVEYPTNGYTF

v_call: TRBV29-1
j_call: TRBJ2-4
cdr3_aa: CSVEDLGTKNIQYF

v_call: TRBV12-3/TRBV12-4
j_call: TRBJ1-1
cdr3_aa: CASWGGSTEAFF

v_call: TRBV29-1
j_call: TRBJ2-7
cdr3_aa: CSVGQTGATYEQYF

v_call: TRBV6-2/TRBV6-3
j_call: TRBJ2-3
cdr3_aa: CASSYFGLNTDTQYF

v_call: TRBV5-4
j_call: TRBJ2-4
cdr3_aa: CASSLYRTRIQYF

v_call: TRBV5-5
j_call: TRBJ2-4
cdr3_aa: CASSLGGVAGGDIQYF

v_call: TRBV5-1
j_call: TRBJ2-3
cdr3_aa: CASTPAGRGDTQYF

v_call: TRBV29-1
j_call: TRBJ1-2
cdr3_aa: CSVVGSYGYTF